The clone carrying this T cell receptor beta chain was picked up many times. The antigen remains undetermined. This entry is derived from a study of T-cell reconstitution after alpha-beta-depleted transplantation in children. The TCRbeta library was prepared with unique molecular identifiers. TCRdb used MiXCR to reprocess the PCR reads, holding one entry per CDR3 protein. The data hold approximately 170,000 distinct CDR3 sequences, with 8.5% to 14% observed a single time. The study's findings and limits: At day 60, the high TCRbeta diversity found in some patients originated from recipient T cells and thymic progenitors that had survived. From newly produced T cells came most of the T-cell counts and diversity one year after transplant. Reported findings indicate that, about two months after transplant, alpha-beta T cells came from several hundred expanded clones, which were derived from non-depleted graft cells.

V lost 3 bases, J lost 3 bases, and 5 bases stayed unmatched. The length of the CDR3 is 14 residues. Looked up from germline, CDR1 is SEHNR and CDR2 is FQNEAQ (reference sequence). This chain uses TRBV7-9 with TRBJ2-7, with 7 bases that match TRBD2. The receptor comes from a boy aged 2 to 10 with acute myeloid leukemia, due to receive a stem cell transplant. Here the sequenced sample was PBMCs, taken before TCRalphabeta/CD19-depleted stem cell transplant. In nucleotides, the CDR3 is TGTGCCAGCAGCTTGGGGAGGGAAGGCTACGAGCAGTACTTC. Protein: CASSLGREGYEQYF.